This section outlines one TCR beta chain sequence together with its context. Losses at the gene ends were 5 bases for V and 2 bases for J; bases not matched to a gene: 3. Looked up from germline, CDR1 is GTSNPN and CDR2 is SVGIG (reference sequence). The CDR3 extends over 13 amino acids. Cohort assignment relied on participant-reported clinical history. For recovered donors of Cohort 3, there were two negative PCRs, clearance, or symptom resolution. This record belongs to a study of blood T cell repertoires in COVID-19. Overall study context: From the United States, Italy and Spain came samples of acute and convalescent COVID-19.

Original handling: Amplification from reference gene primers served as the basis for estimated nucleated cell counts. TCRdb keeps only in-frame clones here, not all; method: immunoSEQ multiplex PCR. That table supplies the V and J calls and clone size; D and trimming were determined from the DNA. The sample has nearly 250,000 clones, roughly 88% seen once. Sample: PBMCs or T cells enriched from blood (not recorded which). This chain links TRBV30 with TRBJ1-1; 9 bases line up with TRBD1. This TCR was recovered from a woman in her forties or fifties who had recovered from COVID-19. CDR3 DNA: TGTGCCTGGGCGACAGGGGGTAACACTGAAGCTTTCTTT. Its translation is CAWATGGNTEAFF.